The rows below give T cell receptor beta chains drawn from one sample of a study of CD8 T cells in ankylosing spondylitis. From the 5' RACE reads, TCRdb called clonotypes with MiXCR, one entry per CDR3 protein. The sample yields about 200,000 distinct CDR3 sequences, around 13% seen once. The sequencing sample was made of blood, either unsorted or a sorted T cell fraction (not recorded which). These receptors all come from a male donor with ankylosing spondylitis or in good health (not recorded which). CDR3s include the opening cysteine and the closing phenylalanine or tryptophan. The order of the fields is D gene, clone size, J gene, V gene, CDR3 DNA, CDR3 protein. The D gene is left open where the match is weak. Clone sizes are given selectively: once, few, many, or a class where the clone is expanded.

-	-	TRBJ2-7	TRBV27	TGTGCCAGCAGTTTGTCGACGGACTCCTACGAGCAGTACTTC	CASSLSTDSYEQYF
-	-	TRBJ2-2	TRBV9	TGTGCCAGCAGCCCCCCAACCGGGCGGAACACCGGGGAGCTGTTTTTT	CASSPPTGRNTGELFF
-	-	TRBJ1-6	TRBV7-9	TGTGCCAGCAGCCCTCCCCCCGATTCACCCCTCCACTTT	CASSPPPDSPLHF
TRBD1	many	TRBJ2-2	TRBV29-1	TGCAGCGTTACGGGCCGACAGGGGCACACCGGGGAGCTGTTTTTT	CSVTGRQGHTGELFF
-	many	TRBJ2-2	TRBV6-1	TGTGCCAGCAGTCCAACAATGGAAGGCGGGGAGCTGTTTTTT	CASSPTMEGGELFF
-	few	TRBJ2-3	TRBV7-2	TGTGCCACCAACCCCTCCGACCCCACCACAGATACGCAGTATTTT	CATNPSDPTTDTQYF
-	few	TRBJ2-5	TRBV7-7	TGTGCCAGCAGTCCCGGGACTCTTGGGGGAATATATGAGACCCAGTACTTC	CASSPGTLGGIYETQYF
-	few	TRBJ1-5	TRBV6-5	TGTGCCAGCAGTTACAGGGCCTATCAGCCCCAGCATTTT	CASSYRAYQPQHF
-	few	TRBJ1-2	TRBV11-2	TGTGCCAGCAGCTCCTTTCGGCCGGGCCCCAAAGGGGACTATGGCTACACCTTC	CASSSFRPGPKGDYGYTF
TRBD2	few	TRBJ2-5	TRBV12-3/TRBV12-4	TGTGCCAGCAGTTTTTCGCGGGGGGTACAAGAGACCCAGTACTTC	CASSFSRGVQETQYF
-	-	TRBJ1-5	TRBV12-3/TRBV12-4	TGTGCCAGCAGTTCCCTCCTGAGTGGGAGCAATCAGCCCCAGCATTTT	CASSSLLSGSNQPQHF
TRBD2	few	TRBJ2-1	TRBV27	TGTGCCAGCAGCCCTCTTCCGGGACTAGCGGGAGCAGATGATGAGCAGTTCTTC	CASSPLPGLAGADDEQFF
TRBD2	few	TRBJ2-7	TRBV5-1	TGCGCCAGCAGCCCAGGTACTAGCGGGTTCTACGAGCAGTACTTC	CASSPGTSGFYEQYF
TRBD1	-	TRBJ1-2	TRBV15	TGTGCCACCAGCGGACCCCGGACAGGGGACGGCTACACCTTC	CATSGPRTGDGYTF
-	-	TRBJ2-5	TRBV6-6	TGTGCCAGCGAGGGACAACAAGAGACCCAGTACTTC	CASEGQQETQYF
TRBD2	-	TRBJ2-1	TRBV29-1	TGCAGCGCCCGCGGGGGGTTTAATGAGCAGTTCTTC	CSARGGFNEQFF
-	-	TRBJ2-4	TRBV2	TGTGCCAGCAGTGAAGCGCTTCGTCAAGCCAAAAACATTCAGTACTTC	CASSEALRQAKNIQYF
-	-	TRBJ2-1	TRBV4-2	TGTGCCAGCAGCCCGTATCATGAGCAGTTCTTC	CASSPYHEQFF
TRBD1	-	TRBJ1-5	TRBV20-1	TGCAGTGCCGGCAGCAATTTTGGACAGGGGCCCGATTATAGCAATCAGCCCCAGCATTTT	CSAGSNFGQGPDYSNQPQHF
TRBD2	-	TRBJ2-3	TRBV27	TGTGCCAGCAGTCCCGGGACTATCCAAACCCTCTTCGGCACAGATACGCAGTATTTT	CASSPGTIQTLFGTDTQYF
-	few	TRBJ2-7	TRBV18	TGTGCCACCTCATATCAGGGCGAGTACGAGCAGTACTTC	CATSYQGEYEQYF
-	few	TRBJ2-2	TRBV4-1	TGCGCCAGCAGCCACAGTCTAGCCCGCACCGGGGAGCTGTTTTTT	CASSHSLARTGELFF
-	-	TRBJ2-2	TRBV12-3/TRBV12-4	TGTGCCAGCAGTCTCACGCGGGGCGCGGGACCCCTCACCGGGGAGCTGTTTTTT	CASSLTRGAGPLTGELFF
-	many	TRBJ2-1	TRBV6-4	TGTGCCAGCAGTGACGGGGACTTGCCCTCCAATGAGCAGTTCTTC	CASSDGDLPSNEQFF
-	-	TRBJ2-5	TRBV30	TGTGCCTGGAGTGAGATTCGGGACGCTGGGACCCAGTACTTC	CAWSEIRDAGTQYF
-	few	TRBJ2-7	TRBV4-1	TGCGCCAGCAGCCGGGGATCTGGGGACTACGAGCAGTACTTC	CASSRGSGDYEQYF
TRBD1	-	TRBJ2-7	TRBV20-1	TGCAGTGCTAGAGAGGACAGGGGACACGAGCAGTACTTC	CSAREDRGHEQYF
-	-	TRBJ2-1	TRBV4-1	TGCGCCAGCAGCCAAGATCCCCACGTTTCCTCCTACAATGAGCAGTTCTTC	CASSQDPHVSSYNEQFF
-	-	TRBJ2-3	TRBV5-1	TGCGCCAGCAGCTTGGAAAGGGAAGGGACAGATACGCAGTATTTT	CASSLEREGTDTQYF
-	-	TRBJ2-3	TRBV7-9	TGTGCCAGCAGCTTAGGAAGGGCGGTGGGCACAGATACGCAGTATTTT	CASSLGRAVGTDTQYF
-	-	TRBJ1-1	TRBV20-1	TGCAGTGCTACTACCCCTTATGGGCTGAACACTGAAGCTTTCTTT	CSATTPYGLNTEAFF
-	many	TRBJ2-6	TRBV12-3/TRBV12-4	TGTGCCAGCAGTTTGGCGGACAGCAGCTCTGGGGCCAACGTCCTGACTTTC	CASSLADSSSGANVLTF
TRBD1	-	TRBJ2-7	TRBV27	TGTGCCAGCAGTCGCACAGGGGTTAGCTACGAGCAGTACTTC	CASSRTGVSYEQYF
TRBD1	-	TRBJ1-4	TRBV7-8	TGTGCCAGCAGCTCAAACCCGGGACAGCCTAATGAAAAACTGTTTTTT	CASSSNPGQPNEKLFF
TRBD2	-	TRBJ2-7	TRBV2	TGTGCCAGCGCGGGGACTAGACACGAGCAGTACTTC	CASAGTRHEQYF
TRBD1	-	TRBJ1-5	TRBV19	TGTGCCAGTAGCTATGGACAGGGGAGGATTCAGCCCCAGCATTTT	CASSYGQGRIQPQHF
TRBD2	many	TRBJ2-7	TRBV10-3	TGTGCCATCAGTGGCGGGGGACTATTCCATCCTTACTACGAGCAGTACTTC	CAISGGGLFHPYYEQYF
-	-	TRBJ2-1	TRBV6-5	TGTGCCAGCAGTTACCCGGAGGGCGCCCCCGAGCAGTTCTTC	CASSYPEGAPEQFF
-	few	TRBJ2-5	TRBV7-9	TGTGCCAGCAGCTTAATGGGCGTCCAAGAGACCCAGTACTTC	CASSLMGVQETQYF
TRBD1	few	TRBJ1-3	TRBV5-4	TGTGCCAGCAGCCCGGGACAGGCCTCTGGAAACACCATATATTTT	CASSPGQASGNTIYF
-	-	TRBJ1-2	TRBV5-5	TGTGCCAGCAGCTTGCGTCGGACAAACTATGGCTACACCTTC	CASSLRRTNYGYTF
-	-	TRBJ2-1	TRBV29-1	TGCAGCGTTGAAGAGCCGGACTCCCCTGCCGATGAGCAGTTCTTC	CSVEEPDSPADEQFF
-	many	TRBJ2-1	TRBV24-1	TGTGCCACCAGTGATTCAGGCTACAATGAGCAGTTCTTC	CATSDSGYNEQFF
TRBD2	few	TRBJ2-1	TRBV12-3/TRBV12-4	TGTGCCAGCAGCCTTAGCGGGACTTTCTACAATGAGCAGTTCTTC	CASSLSGTFYNEQFF
-	-	TRBJ1-5	TRBV6-1	TGTGCCAGCAGTGATGGCGGGTATAGCAATCAGCCCCAGCATTTT	CASSDGGYSNQPQHF
TRBD2	-	TRBJ2-2	TRBV12-3/TRBV12-4	TGTGCCAGCAGTTTTTTCGGGGGGGACACCGGGGAGCTGTTTTTT	CASSFFGGDTGELFF
-	many	TRBJ2-7	TRBV7-8	TGTGCCAGCAGCTCCCTACCGGGACAACTCTACGAGCAGTACTTC	CASSSLPGQLYEQYF
-	few	TRBJ1-2	TRBV2	TGTGCCAGCAGTGAATGTTGCCAGGCCAACTATGGCTACACCTTC	CASSECCQANYGYTF
TRBD2	many	TRBJ2-7	TRBV20-1	TGCAGTGCTAGACTAGCGGACTACGAGCAGTACTTC	CSARLADYEQYF
-	few	TRBJ2-7	TRBV29-1	TGCAGCGCTCTAGGGGCCTACGAGCAGTACTTC	CSALGAYEQYF
TRBD2	-	TRBJ2-2	TRBV5-4	TGTGCCAGCAGCTTAGGGACTAGCGACGGGGAGCTGTTTTTT	CASSLGTSDGELFF
-	few	TRBJ2-7	TRBV4-1	TGCGCCAGCAGCCAAGACGGCGGGGCAGCGGTCTACGAGCAGTACTTC	CASSQDGGAAVYEQYF
TRBD1	few	TRBJ2-5	TRBV3-1	TGTGCCAGCAGCCATTGGGGACAGATCCAAGAGACCCAGTACTTC	CASSHWGQIQETQYF
-	-	TRBJ2-7	TRBV5-4	TGTGCCAGCAGCTTATTGATGGCGGTTGGTGAGAGCGAGCAGTACTTC	CASSLLMAVGESEQYF
-	-	TRBJ2-2	TRBV5-6	TGTGCCAGCAGCTTGGCGGACGAGAGAACCGGGGAGCTGTTTTTT	CASSLADERTGELFF
TRBD1	-	TRBJ2-1	TRBV30	TGTGCCTGGAGTTCCGGGACAGGGGTCCGTGAGCAGTTCTTC	CAWSSGTGVREQFF